Described below is a single TCR beta chain sequence and its context. The sample holds a few counts of this clone. Its recognized antigen is unknown. One end of the junction varies from germline; a read error may be responsible. The cohort comprised 550 to 700 healthy bone marrow donors. Cohort members were all nominally healthy when sampled, although unrecorded immune exposures were likely present. The donor was CMV seropositive and was included in the group of 250 to 300 seropositive cohort members. Every donor gave a peripheral blood sample, and the peripheral blood mononuclear cells from that sample were used for TCR beta sequencing. The Qiagen DNeasy Blood Extraction Kit was used to extract genomic DNA from the blood cell samples. The sample is drawn from a study of cytomegalovirus exposure and HLA in healthy donors (dated by TCRdb to the late 2010s). About the study as a whole: An earlier analysis of several hundred of the donors reported 250 to 350 Gb of sequence data and roughly 120 million unique TCR beta sequences obtained from about 200 million T cells. An early release covering 550 to 700 HLA-typed donors comprised about 300 gigabases of sequencing data and approximately 85 million unique TCR sequences. Of the 398 genotyped donors, roughly 85% fell in the genetic ancestry cluster associated with self-reported Caucasian donors. The study aimed to test whether signatures of past pathogen exposure could be identified by cataloging public T cell receptors. The T cell repertoires of some 700 subjects were profiled by immunosequencing and related to cytomegalovirus serostatus. In addition to the first cohort of around 670 subjects, a separate validation cohort of 120 different subjects was used. High-throughput TCR immunosequencing, statistical association of individual TCRs with disease status, and machine learning were combined to predict cytomegalovirus infection status. In a later analysis, previously published TCR beta repertoires from hundreds of donors were re-analyzed and high-resolution HLA genotyping was added so that TCR occurrence patterns could be studied. In the later analysis, no new phenotypic data were used to find candidate immune exposures; instead, reliance was placed on TCR beta sequences and their occurrence across donors. An earlier analysis of approximately 500 of the donors applied high-throughput TCR beta sequencing to assess whether each TCR beta V gene segment acted as functional or pseudogenic. Donor age, sex, ethnicity and CMV serostatus were collected together with the repertoire data. A later genetic analysis took genome-wide SNP genotypes for about 65% of the 666 donors and used that subset as a discovery cohort. Every repertoire in the discovery cohort had been generated on one and the same sequencing platform. Both class I and class II loci were covered by HLA typing, at four-digit resolution. The number of typed donors differed by locus: about 620-630 for A, B, C, DRB1 and DQB1; 500 to 550 for DQA1; some 590 for DPA1; and some 450 for DPB1. A few DR-DQ haplotypes were treated as single units for association and clustering because of strong linkage in the cohort. Among around 400 genotyped donors of the cohort, an average of roughly 230,000 unique TCR beta nucleotide sequences was sequenced per donor, of which about 19% were non-productive.

Results the study describes overall, beyond this receptor: The earlier analysis of nearly 600 of the donors excluded approximately 15 rarely observed V segments, including chromosome 9 orphons, because counts were too low. Strong co-occurrence of HLA alleles, especially DR and DQ, made assigning TCR associations to individual alleles difficult. A later analysis found that HLA-associated TCR beta chains were more clonally expanded and had lower generation probabilities than equally common non-associated chains. A further reported finding was that TCR beta sequences accurately predicted the HLA-A and HLA-B alleles for most subjects in the first cohort. For the cohort, immune exposure information was limited to CMV serostatus. A later analysis reported that several top co-occurrence clusters appeared linked to parvovirus B19, influenza, CMV and Epstein-Barr virus. A later genetic analysis reported fewer N-insertions in productive TCRs among donors in an Asian-associated ancestry cluster than the roughly 700-donor mean. A cluster of highly shared sequence variants was judged likely to be a technical artifact of the sequencing pipeline. In a later analysis, the rate of TCR association differed among HLA loci, with DRB1 alleles having the most associated TCRs and HLA-C alleles having the fewest. In an earlier analysis of approximately 590 of the donors, most TCR beta V segments were observed in productive rearrangements about 90% or about 30% of the time, broadly matching IMGT annotations. In a later analysis, around 17,000 TCR beta sequences were associated with specific HLA alleles at a false discovery rate of 0.05. V-gene and J-gene trimming of TCR beta chains was associated with a missense DCLRE1C variant in a later genetic analysis, and the association was replicated in an independent cohort. Linkage disequilibrium might explain the correlated functional status among segregating V segments, but an unknown experimental factor could not be ruled out. Cytomegalovirus status was reported to be diagnosed by the classifier with high specificity and sensitivity in both the original and validation cohorts. Roughly uniform sequencing depth across donors was assumed in presence/absence analyses, although this assumption may not hold. It was suggested by the authors that the approach could potentially be generalized to other disease states and immunological phenotypes. Most TCR sequences were observed very rarely across donors, whereas some public TCRs were present in many individuals. In a later analysis, most CMV-associated TCR beta chains were found to appear HLA-restricted, with HLA associations seemingly driven largely by CMV exposure. In the study, some 180 TCR beta chains were listed as associated with cytomegalovirus. Because some donors lacked HLA typing at each locus, the association tests relied only on the typed subset. This cohort had only TCR beta chains sequenced, and the lack of alpha or paired-chain data limited which features could be detected. Because the 87-base-pair reads could not distinguish some IMGT-functional V segments, including TRBV6-2 and TRBV6-3, those segments were excluded. In vitro tests confirmed that three of the cytomegalovirus-associated TCR beta chains recognize cytomegalovirus antigens.

The germline V gene supplies CDR1 SGHRS and CDR2 YFSETQ. The CDR3, from cysteine to phenylalanine, totals 13 residues. Of all the DNA, just the CDR3 is kept, 39 bases in frame from base 1. Libraries were prepared through the immunoSEQ multiplex PCR assay. A mixture of 60 forward primers for TCR Vbeta segments and 13 reverse primers for TCR Jbeta segments was used in the multiplex PCR. The CDR3 region of rearranged TCR beta genes was amplified from genomic DNA with a multiplex PCR assay. Amplified TCR beta libraries were sequenced as 87-base-pair reads on the Illumina HiSeq System. As for the authors' bioinformatics: In a later analysis, roughly 80 million unique TCR beta chains were counted across the roughly 610 repertoires, and about 9.9 million of these chains were shared by at least two donors. To remove PCR and sequencing errors, raw reads were error-corrected and collapsed into unique sequences using a nearest-neighbor algorithm that merged closely related sequences. V, D and J gene segments were assigned by aligning CDR3 sequences to IMGT reference sequences. For a sequence to be retained, a match of at least six nucleotides to both a V gene segment and a J gene segment was required. A rearrangement was called productive if the CDR3 had no stop codons and remained in frame with V and J, and every other rearrangement was called non-productive. CDR3 was defined by IMGT convention, running from the second conserved V-encoded cysteine to the conserved J-encoded phenylalanine. In an earlier analysis of just under 600 of the donors, sequences lacking an unambiguous match to a single V gene segment were excluded. An earlier analysis of about 590 of the donors classified V segments as functional when productive rearrangements were above 56.7% and as segregating when the standard deviation between donors was above 5%. A statistical classification framework was developed to diagnose cytomegalovirus status using the catalog of TCR beta chain sequences. V and J gene assignment, in a later analysis, came from comparing TCR nucleotide sequences with IMGT/GENE-DB human TR gene sequences. Using the TCRdist pipeline, a later analysis assigned CDR3 sequences along with most-parsimonious VDJ recombination scenarios. In a later analysis, each TCR beta chain was defined by its CDR3 amino acid sequence together with its V-gene family, and reads without a unique V-gene family were excluded. A later analysis removed roughly 590 highly shared, low-generation-probability nucleotide sequences to deal with suspected cross-contamination and a sequencing artifact. In a later analysis, a clonal expansion index for each public chain was calculated from normalized within-repertoire ranks of inferred template counts. A later analysis computed generation probabilities with a VDJ recombination model fitted to out-of-frame rearrangements, and checked the results against IGoR. A later analysis scored TCR-TCR, TCR-HLA and TCR-CMV co-occurrence with hypergeometric tests, applying a repertoire-size bias correction to TCR pairs. A later analysis estimated false discovery rates by permuting HLA or CMV assignments 20 times. A later analysis grouped co-occurring TCRs with DBSCAN, adding TCRdist sequence similarity when clustering within HLA-allele-positive subsets. Repertoires with fewer than 30,000 or more than 120,000 public chains were left out of co-occurrence clustering, as were a handful of repertoires with anomalous nucleotide sharing. TCRdb mirrors the immuneACCESS table, restricted to in-frame sequences. Some clones are absent from its copies; in checked studies, under half trace to an unresolved V gene, and the reason for the others is unknown. From that table come the V and J calls and clone size; the DNA was used to work out D and trimming. Within this sample are 150,000 to 200,000 clones, with almost 80% of them counted one time only. The ten largest account for 6.3% of the sample.

Sequenced input: PBMCs. The sequence came from a man aged 35 to 55 in good health and CMV-seropositive. This receptor chain uses TRBV5-1 and TRBJ2-4; the D gene is not confidently resolved. The CDR3 here reads CASSLDFQNSQYF. The nucleotide sequence is given as TGCGCCAGCAGCTTGGATTTCCAAAACAGTCAGTACTTC.